Detailed here is one T cell receptor beta chain. The data belong to a study of T cell responses to AZD1222 COVID-19 vaccine. On the study more broadly: Second-dose schedules of about 4 or about 12 weeks were combined.

Looked up from germline, CDR1 is ENHRY and CDR2 is SYGVKD. This CDR3 region has 12 residues. Trimming shortened V by 4 bases and J by 4 bases, and 7 bases separated the two germline ends. The table came from immunoSEQ multiplex PCR; TCRdb's copy has only in-frame clones and leaves some out. Among 100,000 to 120,000 clones listed, 88% were seen once. The sequences come from peripheral blood, collected on day 0 of AZD1222 vaccination. V and J are TRBV10-3 and TRBJ1-1; no clear D. The receptor was derived from an adult in good health. DNA for the CDR3: TGTGCCATCAGTGGGGAGGGCACTGAAGCTTTCTTT. Translating it yields CAISGEGTEAFF.